What follows is one T cell receptor beta chain and its context. This clone was picked up one time. Its binding antigen is unknown. There are no base qualities to consult, and no much larger clone falls within one base. The data originate from a study of Ad26.COV2.S vaccination and SARS-CoV-2 variants (dated by TCRdb to 2020 to 2022). Broadly, across the study: Vaccine-arm donors came from COV1001, a multicentre, randomized, double-blind, placebo-controlled phase I-IIa trial of Ad26.COV2.S in healthy adults. Ad26.COV2.S was administered intramuscularly at 5 x 10^10 or 1 x 10^11 viral particles, either as a single shot or as two shots given 56 days apart. Sequencing of the TCRbeta repertoire served to evaluate the specificity and breadth of SARS-CoV-2-reactive T cell receptors following Ad26.COV2.S vaccination. A total of 32 samples were included in the TCR-sequenced set, comprising around 19 Ad26.COV2.S vaccine recipients, 5 placebo recipients and 8 SARS-CoV-2 convalescent individuals. Trial participants were randomized into five groups of five, in which low-dose or high-dose Ad26.COV2.S was given once or twice, or placebo was given on both occasions. Throughout the experiments and outcome assessment, investigators stayed blinded to trial group allocation. Overall study outcomes, separate from this receptor: Higher spike-specific TCR breadth was observed in Ad26.COV2.S recipients than in placebo recipients (P = 0.0014). The study was not powered to compare responses between vaccine doses or regimens. Vaccine and placebo recipients had similar non-spike TCR breadth, a finding consistent with the vaccine containing only spike. Substantial breadth of spike-specific CD8+ and CD4+ T cell responses was reported after vaccination. It was noted by the authors that total T cell responses may have been underestimated by the TCR breadth and depth analyses.

Taken with the paper, the label for treatment or condition translates to: around 19 received Ad26.COV2.S at low or high dose, single or two shots; 5 received placebo; per-sample allocation not given. For vaccine and placebo recipients, the sequenced repertoires came from samples collected on day 63 after the first injection. In Cohort 1b, 25 to 30 adults aged 18-55 years were enrolled at a single site in Boston, USA, between 29 July and 7 August 2020. Ad26.COV2.S was a replication-incompetent adenovirus type 26 vector that expressed a prefusion-stabilized SARS-CoV-2 spike protein derived from the original Wuhan strain. TCRbeta CDR3 regions were sequenced with the immunoSEQ Assay. After extraction, genomic DNA underwent amplification by bias-controlled multiplex PCR, followed by high-throughput sequencing. The original pipeline was this. To quantify the absolute abundance of every unique TCRbeta CDR3 region, sequences were collapsed and filtered. Usable DNA was measured by amplifying reference genes present in all nucleated cells, and TCRbeta template counts were normalized to that usable DNA to estimate T cell fraction. Repertoire TCRs were annotated as SARS-CoV-2-specific by exact matching of V gene, CDR3 amino acid sequence and J gene to a known reactive TCR set. The reference SARS-CoV-2 TCR set was derived from MIRA and filtered for enrichment in COVID-19-positive ImmuneCODE repertoires, a step that removed public or cross-reactive TCRs. Drawing on the MIRA antigens, annotated TCRs were analysed further at the level of specific ORF or position within ORF. Breadth was defined as the number of annotated unique rearrangements divided by the total number of unique productive rearrangements, and depth was defined as the summed frequency of the annotated unique rearrangements. Two-sided Wilcoxon rank-sum tests were used to compare TCR breadth between groups. Not all clones reach the TCRdb copy of this immuneACCESS table, which keeps in-frame sequences only. Checked studies attribute under half of the gap to unresolved V genes and leave the rest unexplained. The V and J calls and the clone size are those of that table, but D and trimming were determined from the DNA. The sample data list about 680,000 clones, and roughly 90% of these were observed just once. The top ten clonotypes cover roughly 1.5% of the sample.

Sequenced material: peripheral blood, taken in a trial of Ad26.COV2.S vaccine versus placebo. The TCR originated in a person aged 18-60 years who received the Ad26.COV2.S COVID-19 vaccine or a placebo.

The nucleotide sequence is given as TGCGCCAGCAGGGTACAGGGGGCGAACACTGAAGCTTTCTTT. This gives the protein CASRVQGANTEAFF. In this chain, TRBV5-1 is recombined with TRBJ1-1; 9 central nucleotides agree with TRBD1. Relative to germline, V is missing 5 bases and J is missing 1 base, with 3 bases of the junction outside any gene match. CDR1 and CDR2 were assigned from the germline V gene as SGHRS and YFSETQ. Taken from cysteine to phenylalanine, the CDR3 has 14 residues. CDR3 DNA only is kept here, 42 bases in frame from base 1.